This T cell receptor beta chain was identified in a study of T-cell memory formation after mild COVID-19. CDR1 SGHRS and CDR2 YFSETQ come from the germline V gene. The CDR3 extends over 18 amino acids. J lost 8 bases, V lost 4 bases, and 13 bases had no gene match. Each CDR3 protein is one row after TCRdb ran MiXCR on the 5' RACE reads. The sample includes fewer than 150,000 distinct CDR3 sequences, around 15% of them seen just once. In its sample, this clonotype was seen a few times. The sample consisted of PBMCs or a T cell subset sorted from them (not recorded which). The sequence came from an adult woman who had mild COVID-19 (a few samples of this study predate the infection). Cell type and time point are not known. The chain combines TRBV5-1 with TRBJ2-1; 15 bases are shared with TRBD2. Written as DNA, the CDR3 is TGCGCCAGCAGCACACGGACTAGCGGGGGGGCGATTAGTGATGAGCAGTTCTTC. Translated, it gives CASSTRTSGGAISDEQFF.